The clone carrying this TCR beta chain was counted a few times. This specimen belongs to a study of blood T cell repertoires in COVID-19. Study-wide background: From the United States, Italy and Spain came samples of acute and convalescent COVID-19. The analysed material was cDNA or gDNA that came from T cells, B-cell-depleted T cells, or PBMCs.

Per germline, CDR1 SQVTM and CDR2 ANQGSEA. The CDR3 contains 14 residues. V was pared by 6 bases and J by 5 bases, with 10 bases of the junction left unmatched. Source study methods: Nucleated cell counts were estimated from reference gene primer amplification. The repertoire was sequenced with immunoSEQ multiplex PCR; TCRdb's copy has only in-frame clones and lacks some. V, J and clone size reflect that table, while D and trimming were determined from the DNA. Among 100,000 or so clones, roughly 80% were seen once, and the ten largest hold 12%. The gene calls are TRBV29-1 and TRBJ2-5, with 9 bases fitting TRBD1. The receptor was isolated from a woman aged 65 to 85 with acute or convalescent COVID-19. Material for sequencing was peripheral blood. CDR3: CSVEGTGWDETQYF. The CDR3 DNA reads as TGCAGCGTGGAGGGGACAGGGTGGGATGAGACCCAGTACTTC.